This T cell receptor (beta chain) was documented in a study of CD8+ T cells in alopecia areata. Turning to the study itself: The share of scalp area affected provided the severity score for treated patients. The study, taken as a whole, reports: Scalp clonality, along with expanded CD8+ clones among the top 100, was significantly decreased by tofacitinib. Possibly because of HLA-related factors, TCR sharing was less clear across patients than in mice.

This CDR3 is 12 amino acids long. V lost 7 bases and J 0 bases, leaving 7 bases between the germline ends. Germline lookup yields CDR1 SQVTM and CDR2 ANQGSEA. About this clone itself: Antigen: not known.

After isolation, RNA underwent reverse transcription to generate cDNA as the sequencing template. Produced via immunoSEQ multiplex PCR; TCRdb's table is partial and in-frame only. The sample has some 110,000 clones; approximately 59% are singletons. Sample treatment: oral pan-JAK inhibitor, 5-10 mg twice daily. Sorted populations comprised CD4+ and CD8+ T cells obtained from PBMCs. Sample: CD8+ T cells sorted from blood, taken at week 4, from a patient treated with tofacitinib. The chain uses TRBV29-1 and TRBJ1-3, with D hard to call. This sequence originates from a human donor with alopecia areata. The CDR3 protein is CSGRGSGNTIYF. CDR3 nucleotide sequence: TGCAGCGGCCGGGGCTCTGGAAACACCATATATTTT.